Listed below are T cell receptor beta chains from one sample, sequenced in a study of response to subunit inactivated influenza vaccine. MiXCR was run by TCRdb on the RT-PCR reads, yielding one entry per CDR3 protein. The sample includes just over 300,000 distinct CDR3 sequences, just over 20% of them seen just once. The starting material was PBMCs from blood, obtained roughly 20 months after vaccination. Every receptor here comes from a man between 50 and 70 years old who received an inactivated influenza vaccine. The CDR3 runs from the conserved cysteine through the conserved F or W. A D gene is named only where the DNA matches it firmly. The size field is filled for only some rows; it gives once, few, many or a size class.

j_call	v_call	clone_size	d_call	cdr3_nt	cdr3_aa
TRBJ2-3	TRBV12-3/TRBV12-4	NA	NA	TGTGCCAGCAGTTTATATCCGCTAGCCCCAGATACGCAGTATTTT	CASSLYPLAPDTQYF
TRBJ2-2	TRBV28	many	TRBD2	TGTGCCAGCAGACTACTAGCGGGAGAAAACACCGGGGAGCTGTTTTTT	CASRLLAGENTGELFF
TRBJ2-2	TRBV5-6	NA	NA	TGTGCCAGCAGCTTGGGACATCCTTGGGACACCGGGGAGCTGTTTTTT	CASSLGHPWDTGELFF
TRBJ1-1	TRBV5-4	NA	NA	TGTGCCAGCAGCTCGTGGGACCTCAGAGGCACTGAAGCTTTCTTT	CASSSWDLRGTEAFF
TRBJ2-2	TRBV20-1	few	NA	TGCAGTGCTAGAGATAAGGGAGTCAGGGGGAACACCGGGGAGCTGTTTTTT	CSARDKGVRGNTGELFF
TRBJ1-1	TRBV6-2/TRBV6-3	many	NA	TGTGCCAGCAGGTCCCGCCAGGGAGTTGGCACTGAAGCTTTCTTT	CASRSRQGVGTEAFF
TRBJ1-4	TRBV12-3/TRBV12-4	NA	NA	TGTGCCAGCAGTTTTAAGGAAAAACTGTTTTTT	CASSFKEKLFF
TRBJ1-1	TRBV4-2	NA	TRBD1	TGTGCCAGCAGCCAGGCCGGACAGGGGGCTGAAGCTTTCTTT	CASSQAGQGAEAFF
TRBJ1-5	TRBV27	few	TRBD1	TGTGCCAGCAGTCCAGGGGACAGATATCAGCCCCAGCATTTT	CASSPGDRYQPQHF
TRBJ1-2	TRBV7-8	NA	NA	TGTGCCAGCAGCTTAATCGGGGGGTTTTCCTATGGCTACACCTTC	CASSLIGGFSYGYTF
TRBJ2-3	TRBV10-3	NA	NA	TGTGCCATCAGTACCCTAAGCACAGATACGCAGTATTTT	CAISTLSTDTQYF
TRBJ1-2	TRBV28	NA	NA	TGTGCCAGCAGTAGGGGCCGAGACGTCTATGGCTACACCTTC	CASSRGRDVYGYTF
TRBJ1-5	TRBV2	NA	NA	TGTGCCAGCAGTGAAATCGACAGGAATCAGCCCCAGCATTTT	CASSEIDRNQPQHF
TRBJ2-5	TRBV28	NA	NA	TGTGCCAGCAGCCTTATCTTTGGATCCCGGAGAGGAGAGACCCAGTACTTC	CASSLIFGSRRGETQYF
TRBJ1-2	TRBV6-1	few	NA	TGTGCCAGCAGTGAAGCTGGGCGAGCCTATGGCTACACCTTC	CASSEAGRAYGYTF
TRBJ2-1	TRBV20-1	NA	NA	TGCAGTGCTACCGGTCGGGGGTGGTCCTACAATGAGCAGTTCTTC	CSATGRGWSYNEQFF
TRBJ1-5	TRBV5-6	many	NA	TGTGCCAGCAGCTCTAAGACAGACAATCAGCCCCAGCATTTT	CASSSKTDNQPQHF
TRBJ1-2	TRBV7-2	NA	NA	TGTGCCAGCAGCTCGGGTTGGACAGCTATGGGCTACACCTTC	CASSSGWTAMGYTF
TRBJ1-1	TRBV2	few	TRBD1	TGTGCCAGCAACCTCGAGGGACAGCTGAACACTGAAGCTTTCTTT	CASNLEGQLNTEAFF
TRBJ2-1	TRBV5-1	few	TRBD2	TGCGCCAGCAGCTTCCTAAGCGGGAGTAGAACCAATGAGCAGTTCTTC	CASSFLSGSRTNEQFF
TRBJ2-1	TRBV20-1	NA	NA	TGCAGTGCTAGTAAGGTGAGAGGTGATGAGCAGTTCTTC	CSASKVRGDEQFF
TRBJ1-1	TRBV28	few	TRBD1	TGTGCCAGCAGTTTACCCTTCCCTAGACAGGGACCACTGAACACTGAAGCTTTCTTT	CASSLPFPRQGPLNTEAFF
TRBJ1-1	TRBV7-3	few	NA	TGTGCCAGCAGTCCCACAGGGCCAGAAATGGCTTTCTTT	CASSPTGPEMAFF
TRBJ1-1	TRBV28	NA	NA	TGTGCCAGCAGACAGGTTCTGAACACTGAAGCTTTCTTT	CASRQVLNTEAFF
TRBJ2-7	TRBV12-3/TRBV12-4	NA	NA	TGTGCCAGCAGTTGGGGCCCCGGGGTCTCCTACGAGCAGTACTTC	CASSWGPGVSYEQYF
TRBJ2-3	TRBV28	NA	NA	TGTGCCAGCAGTTATTTAGCGAGCACAGATACGCAGTATTTT	CASSYLASTDTQYF
TRBJ1-5	TRBV12-3/TRBV12-4	NA	NA	TGTGCCAGCAGTTTTCGCGGTATCAATCAGCCCCAGCATTTT	CASSFRGINQPQHF
TRBJ1-1	TRBV20-1	NA	NA	TGCAGTGTTCGGGAGGGGGGGCTGAACACTGAAGCTTTCTTT	CSVREGGLNTEAFF
TRBJ2-7	TRBV19	NA	TRBD1	TGTGCCAGTAGTAGGTACGCGGGACAGGCAGGCGAGCAGTACTTC	CASSRYAGQAGEQYF
TRBJ2-1	TRBV15	many	NA	TGTGCCACCAGCAGCAGGGTTGGAGCGAGTGAGCAGTTCTTC	CATSSRVGASEQFF
TRBJ2-3	TRBV28	NA	NA	TGTGCCAGCAGTCCAAAGTTGTTTGGGCTCACAGATACGCAGTATTTT	CASSPKLFGLTDTQYF
TRBJ2-2	TRBV9	few	TRBD1	TGTGCCAGCAGTCCGGGACAGGGTGGTTCCGGGGAGCTGTTTTTT	CASSPGQGGSGELFF
TRBJ1-6	TRBV11-1	few	NA	TGTGCCAGCAGCTTAGGGCATTCTAGGCTTTTGGGTGGCAGGGACCTGGGATCACCCCTCCACTTT	CASSLGHSRLLGGRDLGSPLHF
TRBJ2-1	TRBV28	few	TRBD2	TGTGCCAGCAGCAACAGACTAGCGGCCTTTGAGCAGTTCTTC	CASSNRLAAFEQFF
TRBJ2-5	TRBV20-1	few	TRBD2	TGCAGTGCTAGAGATAGACTAGCGGAGGAGACCCAGTACTTC	CSARDRLAEETQYF
TRBJ1-6	TRBV27	many	NA	TGTGCCAGCAGTTATGCAGTTAATTCACCCCTCCACTTT	CASSYAVNSPLHF
TRBJ2-3	TRBV14	NA	NA	TGTGCCAGCAGCCAAGTGGACGATACGCAGTATTTT	CASSQVDDTQYF
TRBJ1-6	TRBV4-3	few	TRBD1	TGCGCCAGCAGCCAAACAGGGGGCTTCTATAATTCACCCCTCCACTTT	CASSQTGGFYNSPLHF
TRBJ2-1	TRBV20-1	few	NA	TGCAGTGCTAGAGATATCGAGCCTACCAATGAGCAGTTCTTC	CSARDIEPTNEQFF